The TCR beta chain under discussion was sequenced for a study of cytomegalovirus exposure and HLA in healthy donors. Turning to the study itself: The Caucasian-associated ancestry cluster held roughly 80% of under 450 genotyped donors.

Germline loops: CDR1 SNHLY, CDR2 FYNNEI. V was cut by 1 base and J by 8 bases, with 11 bases left in between. The CDR3 sequence is 13 residues long. Note on this clone: What it recognizes is unknown.

Use of 60 Vbeta and 13 Jbeta primers characterized the PCR. Generated by immunoSEQ multiplex PCR, the TCRdb table keeps only in-frame clones and is missing some. The data contain fewer than 200,000 clones, around 82% of them seen just once; the ten biggest clones take up 2.4%. Overall study findings and caveats: In a later analysis, parvovirus B19, influenza, CMV and Epstein-Barr virus appeared linked to several top co-occurrence clusters.

The clonotype originates from a man aged 55 to 70 in good health and CMV-seronegative. The chain employs TRBV2 and TRBJ1-2, with D perhaps matching TRBD1 (6 bases). Sequences were obtained from PBMCs. CDR3 DNA sequence: TGTGCCAGCAGTGAAGTACAGGGTCAGGGCTACACCTTC. Translated, it gives CASSEVQGQGYTF.